The next 26 T cell receptor beta chains were all read from a single sample in a study of blood T cell repertoires in COVID-19. Produced via immunoSEQ multiplex PCR; TCRdb's table is partial and in-frame only. Of about 170,000 clones listed, approximately 90% were seen once; the top ten hold 3.7%. Sequencing input: peripheral blood. The receptors come from a man younger than 35 with active or convalescent COVID-19.

The rearrangement uses TRBV11-3 and TRBJ1-3; D is possibly TRBD1 (5 bases). CDR3 length: 15 amino acids. Germline CDR1 and CDR2: SGHNT and YENEEA. Trimming removed 5 bases from V and 0 bases from J, with 11 bases in between. DNA of the CDR3: TGTGCCAGCAGCCGTGGGGGGAGCTCTGGAAACACCATATATTTT. Translating gives CASSRGGSSGNTIYF.

This chain uses TRBV11-1 with TRBJ2-5; D possibly corresponds to TRBD2 (5 bases). Germline CDR1 reads SGHAT; CDR2 reads FQDESV (reference sequence). The CDR3 is made up of 13 amino acids. Deletions cut 7 bases from V and 5 bases from J, with 14 bases between. CDR3: CASTGKWEETQYF. Written as DNA, the CDR3 is TGTGCCAGCACGGGCAAGTGGGAGGAGACCCAGTACTTC.

This chain links TRBV11-3 with TRBJ2-7; D unresolved. The germline V gene encodes CDR1 SGHNT and CDR2 YENEEA. This CDR3 has 12 residues. V gave up 5 bases and J gave up 2 bases, with 7 bases separating them. CDR3 loop: CASSTEPYEQYF. The CDR3 DNA reads as TGTGCCAGCAGCACGGAGCCCTACGAGCAGTACTTC.

This chain connects TRBV7-9 to TRBJ2-1, with a possible D match to TRBD2 (7 bases). The CDR3 consists of 16 residues. V dropped 6 bases and J dropped 4 bases, with 19 bases sitting between them. CDR1 is SEHNR and CDR2 is FQNEAQ in the germline V gene (reference sequence). CDR3 sequence (DNA): TGTGCCAGCAGTCTTGACGGGGCGGGGGCGTACAATGAGCAGTTCTTC. Protein: CASSLDGAGAYNEQFF.

The rearrangement links TRBV11-2 to TRBJ2-7; TRBD2 matches at 10 bases. V shed 9 bases and J 9 bases; nucleotides not matched to a gene: 11. Germline CDR1 SGHAT, CDR2 FQNNGV. This CDR3 comprises 13 residues. CDR3 coding DNA: TGTGCCAGTAAGCGGGAGGGTCCTTGGGGGCAGTACTTC. As protein: CASKREGPWGQYF.

This rearrangement joins TRBV27 to TRBJ2-7, with 11 bases aligning to TRBD2. Germline CDR1 MNHEY, CDR2 SMNVEV (reference sequence). The junction had 11 bases not matched to a gene; V was cut back by 7 bases and J by 0 bases. The CDR3 has 17 amino acids. CDR3 in amino acids: CASKGLPSGRTSYEQYF. In DNA, the CDR3 is TGTGCCAGCAAGGGTTTGCCTAGCGGGAGGACCTCCTACGAGCAGTACTTC.

This chain connects TRBV5-1 to TRBJ1-4, with D possibly TRBD1 on 5 matching bases. Germline CDR1 SGHRS, CDR2 YFSETQ. Trimming removed 10 bases at V and 6 bases at J, with 16 bases between. This CDR3 is 13 amino acids long. The CDR3 nucleotides read TGCGCCTCGAATGGAGGGGAGGATGAAAAACTGTTTTTT. Its protein product is CASNGGEDEKLFF.

The chain carries TRBV18 and TRBJ1-3; tentative D call: TRBD1 (5 bases). Trimming removed 6 bases at V and 0 bases at J, with 9 bases between. The CDR3 loop spans 14 amino acids. CDR1 is KGHSH, CDR2 LQKENI, per germline. The CDR3 sequence: CASSQQDSGNTIYF. CDR3 bases: TGTGCCAGCTCTCAACAGGACTCTGGAAACACCATATATTTT.

The V gene is TRBV11-3, the J gene TRBJ2-1, with TRBD2 matching 8 bases. Germline CDR1 is SGHNT and CDR2 is YENEEA. Trimming at V came to 5 bases and at J to 2 bases, leaving 14 bases not matched to a gene. This CDR3 is built from 18 residues. The CDR3 region is CASSPTLTSGTTYNEQFF. The CDR3 DNA is TGTGCCAGCAGCCCTACCCTAACTAGCGGCACAACCTACAATGAGCAGTTCTTC.

CDR3 DNA: TGCGCCAGCAGTCCGTTTCGGGAGAACACTGAAGCTTTCTTT. This codes for CASSPFRENTEAFF. The V call is TRBV4-1, the J call TRBJ1-1, with D unclear. The V end lost 6 bases, the J end lost 1 base, and 12 bases lay between the germline ends. Germline CDR1 is MGHRA and CDR2 is YSYEKL. This CDR3 region has 14 residues.

The chain has TRBV5-7 and TRBJ2-7; 8 nucleotides align to TRBD2. TRBV5-7 is treated as an ORF (open reading frame) with a function not yet certain. Trimming took 4 bases from V and 1 from J; bases not matched to a gene: 7. This CDR3 comprises 15 residues. CDR3 sequence: CASSPGLEESYEQYV. DNA for the CDR3: TGTGCCAGCAGCCCGGGACTAGAGGAATCCTACGAGCAGTACGTC.

This clone was observed a few times. The chain uses TRBV28 and TRBJ1-5; tentatively, D is TRBD1 (5 bases). Germline V gives CDR1 MDHEN, CDR2 SYDVKM. Trimming took off 6 bases at V and 0 bases at J, with 15 bases between the two ends. The CDR3 is made up of 16 amino acids. CDR3 nucleotides: TGTGCCAGCAGGAGGATTCGGGGGGATAGCAATCAGCCCCAGCATTTT. It yields the protein CASRRIRGDSNQPQHF.

This clone was picked up one time. The rearrangement joins TRBV11-2 to TRBJ2-2; no definite D call. V lost 1 base to trimming and J lost 0 bases, with 15 bases between them. This CDR3 region has 18 residues. Germline lookup yields CDR1 SGHAT and CDR2 FQNNGV. The CDR3 loop is CASSLGGSFLTNTGELFF. In DNA, the CDR3 is TGTGCCAGCAGCTTAGGCGGCAGCTTCCTCACGAACACCGGGGAGCTGTTTTTT. Full variable domain (outside the CDR3, taken from reference TRBV11-2 and TRBJ2-2): EAGVAQSPRYKIIEKRQSVAFWCNPISGHATLYWYQQILGQGPKLLIQFQNNGVVDDSQLPKDRFSAERLKGVDSTLKIQPAKLEDSAVYLCASSLGGSFLTNTGELFFGEGSRLTVL.

The V call is TRBV21-1, the J call TRBJ1-5. TRBV21-1 is given as a pseudogene. This CDR3 contains 14 residues. CDR3 sequence: CASSEPGADQPQHF. The CDR3 DNA is TGTGCCAGCAGCGAGCCCGGAGCGGATCAGCCCCAGCATTTT.

Here the CDR3 DNA reads TGCGCCAGCAGTAAGACTCGGGGGGACACCATATATTTT. Translating gives CASSKTRGDTIYF. V usage is TRBV5-1 and J usage is TRBJ1-3; TRBD1 is a possible D gene (5 bases). CDR3 length equals 13 residues. V was trimmed by 5 bases and J by 8 bases, leaving 14 bases between them. CDR1 and CDR2 from the germline V gene are SGHRS and YFSETQ. Combining the CDR3 with reference TRBV5-1 and TRBJ1-3 gives the whole variable domain KAGVTQTPRYLIKTRGQQVTLSCSPISGHRSVSWYQQTPGQGLQFLFEYFSETQRNKGNFPGRFSGRQFSNSRSEMNVSTLELGDSALYLCASSKTRGDTIYFGEGSWLTVV.

The V and J genes are TRBV7-2 and TRBJ1-5; 7 nucleotides align to TRBD1. The CDR3 is made up of 16 amino acids. CDR1 is SGHTA and CDR2 is FQGNSA in the germline V gene. With V trimmed by 1 base and J by 6 bases, 9 bases remained unmatched. This CDR3 is CASSLVKGQGGQPQHF. CDR3 in DNA: TGTGCCAGCAGCTTAGTGAAGGGGCAGGGGGGTCAGCCCCAGCATTTT.

The gene calls are TRBV5-4 and TRBJ2-1; 10 bases agree with TRBD2. The CDR3 consists of 16 residues. V was pared by 3 bases and J by 4 bases, with 7 bases of the junction left unmatched. CDR1 is SGHNT and CDR2 is YYREEE in the germline V gene (reference sequence). DNA for the CDR3: TGTGCCAGCAGCTCGAGGACTAGCGGAGATTACAATGAGCAGTTCTTC. This codes for CASSSRTSGDYNEQFF.

The chain employs TRBV7-9 and TRBJ1-2, with TRBD1 as a possible D gene (6 bases). Germline V gene sequence: CDR1 SEHNR, CDR2 FQNEAQ (reference sequence). This CDR3 contains 14 residues. V lost 5 bases and J lost 8, with 18 bases in between. CDR3 DNA sequence: TGTGCCAGCAGCCCTGACACAGGGAGGGGAGGCTACACCTTC. Protein sequence: CASSPDTGRGGYTF.

V usage is TRBV10-3 and J usage is TRBJ2-7; 8 nucleotides match TRBD1. With V trimmed by 9 bases and J by 2 bases, 9 bases remained unmatched. This CDR3 comprises 14 residues. Germline V gene sequence: CDR1 ENHRY, CDR2 SYGVKD. The CDR3 DNA reads as TGTGCCATTCAAAAACAGGGGGGCGCCTACGAGCAGTACTTC. Protein sequence: CAIQKQGGAYEQYF.

The rearrangement uses TRBV28 and TRBJ1-2, with D unresolved. V lost 2 bases and J 1 base, leaving 5 bases between the germline ends. Germline CDR1 is MDHEN and CDR2 is SYDVKM. The CDR3 has 13 amino acids. The CDR3 region is CASSLEGNYGYTF. CDR3 coding DNA: TGTGCCAGCAGTTTAGAGGGTAACTATGGCTACACCTTC.

The chain couples TRBV11-3 to TRBJ2-1, with 9 bases matching TRBD2. The V and J ends lost 1 base and 8 bases, in that order; junction bases with no gene match: 15. This CDR3 has 18 amino acids. Germline CDR1 SGHNT, CDR2 YENEEA. In DNA, the CDR3 is TGTGCCAGCAGCTTAGCCCGCGTCCGGCGGGGGGGATTAGATGAGCAGTTCTTC. This sequence encodes CASSLARVRRGGLDEQFF.

This clone came up a few times. This chain joins TRBV28 and TRBJ1-6; no clear D. From germline, CDR1 is MDHEN and CDR2 SYDVKM. This CDR3 contains 13 residues. Between the trimmed V and J ends, which lost 8 bases and 10 bases, there was a span of 15 bases. The CDR3 here is CASRSLGFSPLHF. CDR3 nucleotides: TGTGCCAGCCGTTCCCTAGGCTTCTCACCCCTCCACTTT.

The chain is built from TRBV7-6 and TRBJ1-5, with D perhaps matching TRBD1 (6 bases). Per the germline V gene, CDR1 is SGHVS and CDR2 is FNYEAQ. The CDR3 runs to 16 residues. The germline V and J ends were trimmed by 0 bases and 0 bases, with 9 bases remaining between them. The CDR3 bases are TGTGCCAGCAGCTTAGCGGGACACTATAGCAATCAGCCCCAGCATTTT. Translated: CASSLAGHYSNQPQHF.

As DNA, the CDR3 is TGTGCCAGCAGCTTAGGCCTAAGAGAGCGGTTCCAATCCCACGAGCAGTACTTC. Translating it yields CASSLGLRERFQSHEQYF. The gene calls are TRBV7-9 and TRBJ2-7; the D gene is possibly TRBD2 (5 bases). This CDR3 has 18 amino acids. The V and J ends lost 1 base and 5 bases respectively, with 24 bases between them. Germline-derived CDR1 and CDR2 are SEHNR and FQNEAQ (reference sequence). Full variable domain (missing parts from reference TRBV7-9 and TRBJ2-7): DTGVSQNPRHKITKRGQNVTFRCDPISEHNRLYWYRQTLGQGPEFLTYFQNEAQLEKSRLLSDRFSAERPKGSFSTLEIQRTEQGDSAMYLCASSLGLRERFQSHEQYFGPGTRLTVT.

This sequence joins TRBV28 and TRBJ2-7, with TRBD2 matching over 13 bases. V dropped 6 bases and J dropped 0; count of bases not matched to a gene: 2. Germline CDR1 reads MDHEN; CDR2 reads SYDVKM. The length of the CDR3 is 15 residues. The CDR3 DNA follows: TGTGCCAGCAGCAGGACTAGCGGGAGCTCCTACGAGCAGTACTTC. It encodes CASSRTSGSSYEQYF.

This CDR3 reads CASSLGVGSSNYGYTF. The CDR3 DNA reads as TGTGCCAGCAGCTTGGGAGTGGGCTCTTCTAACTATGGCTACACCTTC. V usage is TRBV5-4 and J usage is TRBJ1-2; no firm D call. Germline V lookup: CDR1 SGHNT, CDR2 YYREEE (reference sequence). V lost 0 bases and J 0 bases, leaving 12 bases between the germline ends. The CDR3 consists of 16 residues.